This TCR beta chain was obtained from a study of monozygotic twins with inflammatory bowel disease. This CDR3 spans 17 amino acids. Germline V gives CDR1 SGHTA, CDR2 FQGNSA. Total RNA amounting to about 3,500 ng went into each TCR library. UMIs were attached via template switching, each with a 6-nucleotide sample barcode. Two nested PCRs, of roughly 17 and 9 cycles, processed TCRalpha and TCRbeta cDNA. TCRdb re-called the 5' RACE reads and catalogs CDR3 proteins one per entry, DNA excluded. The sample table sets out some 160,000 distinct CDR3 sequences. The chain joins TRBV7-2 to TRBJ2-2; without DNA, the TCRdb call of TRBD2 cannot be checked. Sequenced material: blood. This sequence was found in a human donor with ulcerative colitis or Crohn's disease, or a healthy co-twin of an affected twin (not recorded which). The CDR3 sequence: CASSQRLAGGLTGELFF.